Below are 27 T cell receptor beta chains sequenced from a single sample in a study of cytomegalovirus exposure and HLA in healthy donors. The PCR made use of 60 Vbeta and 13 Jbeta primers. Clones were read by immunoSEQ multiplex PCR, and TCRdb kept only the in-frame ones, dropping some. Of some 98,000 clones listed, about 80% are singletons. Sequencing was carried out using PBMCs. These receptors were collected from a man younger than 35 in good health and CMV-seropositive.

The count of this clone is one. This rearrangement joins TRBV19 to TRBJ2-7; 9 bases line up with TRBD1. This CDR3 region has 14 residues. Trimming at V came to 7 bases and at J to 4 bases, leaving 8 bases not matched to a gene. Germline assignment: CDR1 LNHDA and CDR2 SQIVND (reference sequence). In nucleotides, the CDR3 is TGTGCCAGTACGGTAGGGACAGGGCCGTACGAGCAGTACTTC. It codes for CASTVGTGPYEQYF.

The chain employs TRBV9 and TRBJ1-1, with D perhaps TRBD1 (6 bases). The V and J ends lost 0 bases and 3 bases respectively, with 6 bases between them. CDR3 length: 13 amino acids. Per germline, CDR1 SGDLS and CDR2 YYNGEE. CDR3 nucleotide sequence: TGTGCCAGCAGCGTAGACAGGGACACTGAAGCTTTCTTT. It specifies CASSVDRDTEAFF.

V and J are TRBV4-2 and TRBJ1-1, with D perhaps matching TRBD1 (6 bases). V lost 2 bases and J 7 bases, leaving 14 bases between the germline ends. Germline CDR1 and CDR2: LGHNA and YNFKEQ. CDR3 length: 14 amino acids. CDR3: CASSQPQGWFEAFF. In DNA form, the CDR3 reads TGTGCCAGCAGCCAACCCCAGGGGTGGTTTGAAGCTTTCTTT.

The chain couples TRBV6-5 to TRBJ1-3, with TRBD1 identical over 7 bases. CDR3 length: 15 residues. In germline, CDR1 is MNHEY, CDR2 SVGAGI. V lost 6 bases to trimming and J lost 5 bases; unmatched junction nucleotides: 10. The CDR3 sequence: CASSQGDGQRNTIYF. CDR3 nucleotides: TGTGCCAGCAGCCAGGGGGACGGACAACGAAACACCATATATTTT.

The chain recombines TRBV7-9 with TRBJ2-5; 12 bases map to TRBD2. The CDR3 consists of 16 residues. The trim removed 2 bases at V and 2 bases at J, leaving 3 bases unmatched. Germline V gene sequence: CDR1 SEHNR, CDR2 FQNEAQ (reference sequence). CDR3 in DNA: TGTGCCAGCAGCTTATTGACTAGCGGGGGTCAAGAGACCCAGTACTTC. Translated, it gives CASSLLTSGGQETQYF. Combining the CDR3 with reference TRBV7-9 and TRBJ2-5 gives the whole variable domain DTGVSQNPRHKITKRGQNVTFRCDPISEHNRLYWYRQTLGQGPEFLTYFQNEAQLEKSRLLSDRFSAERPKGSFSTLEIQRTEQGDSAMYLCASSLLTSGGQETQYFGPGTRLLVL.

The V call is TRBV28, the J call TRBJ2-1, with D maybe TRBD1 (5 bases). Trimming took off 4 bases at V and 3 bases at J, with 13 bases between the two ends. Germline V gives CDR1 MDHEN, CDR2 SYDVKM. This CDR3 region has 15 residues. In DNA form, the CDR3 reads TGTGCCAGCAGTTCCATTCAGGGTATCTACAATGAGCAGTTCTTC. This sequence encodes CASSSIQGIYNEQFF.

This chain joins TRBV19 and TRBJ2-3; 13 nucleotides agree with TRBD2. The ends lost 11 bases at V and 4 bases at J; junction bases unmatched: 3. CDR1 and CDR2 from the germline V gene are LNHDA and SQIVND (reference sequence). There are 13 residues in the CDR3. As DNA, the CDR3 is TGTGCCTCCACTAGCGGGGGGGCAGATACGCAGTATTTT. Its translation is CASTSGGADTQYF.

J is TRBJ1-2 and V is TRBV25-1; D may be TRBD1 (6 bases). Germline CDR1 MGHDK, CDR2 SYGVNS. The V end was cut by 7 bases, the J end by 2 bases, with 11 bases between. The CDR3 has 13 amino acids. DNA of the CDR3: TGTGCCAGCAAGGATGACAGGAACTATGGCTACACCTTC. It translates to CASKDDRNYGYTF.

V is TRBV7-9 and J is TRBJ2-3; 8 positions match TRBD2. CDR1 is SEHNR, CDR2 FQNEAQ, per germline (reference sequence). The trim removed 1 base at V and 8 bases at J, leaving 11 bases unmatched. The CDR3 has 16 amino acids. For the CDR3, the DNA is TGTGCCAGCAGCTTAGGATCGAGCGGGGGATATGGTACGCAGTATTTT. This sequence encodes CASSLGSSGGYGTQYF.

The genes are TRBV12-1 and TRBJ2-2; TRBD2, the D gene given by the table, was not confirmed from the DNA. TRBV12-1 is noted as a pseudogene. CDR3 length equals 14 residues. The CDR3 bases are TGTGCCAGCAGCTTGCGCGGGGAATCCGGGGAGCTGTTTTTT. It translates to CASSLRGESGELFF.

In this sample, this clone turned up a few times. This chain joins TRBV5-1 and TRBJ2-2; D uncertain. V was trimmed by 2 bases and J by 3 bases, leaving 2 bases between them. The CDR3 has 12 amino acids. CDR1 is SGHRS and CDR2 is YFSETQ in the germline V gene. The CDR3 protein is CASSFDTGELFF. CDR3 DNA sequence: TGCGCCAGCAGCTTCGACACCGGGGAGCTGTTTTTT.

The rearrangement links TRBV6-5 to TRBJ1-6; 9 bases line up with TRBD1. Germline V gives CDR1 MNHEY, CDR2 SVGAGI. This CDR3 region has 15 residues. Losses at the gene ends were 10 bases for V and 4 bases for J; bases not matched to a gene: 8. The CDR3 DNA reads TGTGCCACCTCCGGGACAGGGCAATATAATTCACCCCTCCACTTT. It yields the protein CATSGTGQYNSPLHF.

V is TRBV19 and J is TRBJ1-2, with D maybe TRBD1 (6 bases). Looked up from germline, CDR1 is LNHDA and CDR2 is SQIVND (reference sequence). Trimming took 2 bases from V and 8 from J, leaving 15 bases between them. This CDR3 has 14 residues. CDR3 protein: CASSIMDSSGGYTF. The CDR3 DNA is TGTGCCAGTAGTATAATGGACAGCAGCGGAGGCTACACCTTC.

The chain recombines TRBV9 with TRBJ2-3; no firm D call. Trimming pared 3 bases from V and 9 bases from J, leaving 8 bases between. Germline values: CDR1 SGDLS, CDR2 YYNGEE. The CDR3 has 11 amino acids. CDR3 in amino acids: CASSGLGTQYF. CDR3 bases: TGTGCCAGCAGCGGTCTCGGGACGCAGTATTTT. Supplemented by reference TRBV9 and TRBJ2-3, the full variable domain reads DSGVTQTPKHLITATGQRVTLRCSPRSGDLSVYWYQQSLDQGLQFLIQYYNGEERAKGNILERFSAQQFPDLHSELNLSSLELGDSALYFCASSGLGTQYFGPGTRLTVL.

The rearrangement joins TRBV29-1 to TRBJ2-2; 9 positions match TRBD1. The V gene's germline CDR1 is SQVTM and CDR2 ANQGSEA. V shed 5 bases, J shed 1 base, and the junction held 8 bases outside the gene matches. CDR3 size: 16 residues. The chain's CDR3 is CSVRPLGQGNTGELFF. The CDR3 DNA reads as TGCAGCGTTCGCCCGTTGGGACAGGGGAACACCGGGGAGCTGTTTTTT.

The chain's CDR3 is CASNLGGLQETQYF. CDR3 coding DNA: TGTGCCAGCAACTTAGGCGGCCTACAAGAGACCCAGTACTTC. The J gene is TRBJ2-5, the V gene TRBV9; D is undetermined. CDR1 and CDR2 from the germline V gene are SGDLS and YYNGEE. This CDR3 is built from 14 residues. V shed 6 bases and J shed 2 bases, with 14 bases lying between them.

The CDR3 nucleotides read TGTGCCAGCGCCCGGACAGGGAACACTGAAGCTTTCTTT. Its translation: CASARTGNTEAFF. The rearrangement links TRBV6-4 to TRBJ1-1; the match to TRBD1 covers 7 bases. The CDR3 totals 13 residues. The V segment lost 8 bases and the J segment 1 base; nucleotides outside the gene matches: 4. Germline loops: CDR1 MRHNA, CDR2 SNTAGT.

The CDR3 is CASRRKGQEVYTF. CDR3 in DNA: TGTGCCAGCAGACGTAAGGGACAGGAGGTCTACACCTTC. The chain carries TRBV6-5 and TRBJ1-2; the match to TRBD1 covers 8 bases. Germline V gene lookup returns CDR1 MNHEY and CDR2 SVGAGI. This CDR3 spans 13 amino acids. The junction had 10 bases not matched to a gene; V was cut back by 6 bases and J by 10 bases.

This clone was counted only a few times. This chain links TRBV4-1 with TRBJ1-4, with D maybe TRBD1 (5 bases). The CDR3 covers 17 residues. In germline, CDR1 is MGHRA, CDR2 YSYEKL. Trimming stripped 0 bases from V and 2 bases from J, with 13 bases between. This CDR3 is CASSQDGGGGTNEKLFF. The CDR3 DNA follows: TGCGCCAGCAGCCAAGATGGTGGGGGAGGCACTAATGAAAAACTGTTTTTT.

The genes are TRBV6-1 and TRBJ2-7; D unclear. From germline, CDR1 is MNHNS and CDR2 SASEGT. The CDR3 loop spans 11 amino acids. V was shortened by 5 bases and J by 3 bases, with 5 bases between the two germline ends. The CDR3 protein is CASSQIYEQYF. CDR3 DNA: TGTGCCAGCAGTCAGATCTACGAGCAGTACTTC.

The chain uses TRBV6-5 and TRBJ2-5; 7 nucleotides match TRBD2. J lost 7 bases, V lost 10 bases, and 15 bases had no gene match. CDR3 length equals 14 residues. Germline V gene lookup returns CDR1 MNHEY and CDR2 SVGAGI. CDR3 coding DNA: TGTGCCACTTATCGGACTAGGGATTTGGGGACCCAGTACTTC. Translating it yields CATYRTRDLGTQYF.

V usage is TRBV7-9 and J usage is TRBJ1-1, with no clear D. Germline values: CDR1 SEHNR, CDR2 FQNEAQ (reference sequence). V was trimmed by 3 bases and J by 4 bases, leaving 9 bases between them. The CDR3 extends over 13 amino acids. The DNA for the CDR3 is TGTGCCAGCAGCTTGTTACGGGTCACTGAAGCTTTCTTT. Residues: CASSLLRVTEAFF. Supplemented by reference TRBV7-9 and TRBJ1-1, the full variable domain reads DTGVSQNPRHKITKRGQNVTFRCDPISEHNRLYWYRQTLGQGPEFLTYFQNEAQLEKSRLLSDRFSAERPKGSFSTLEIQRTEQGDSAMYLCASSLLRVTEAFFGQGTRLTVV.

The chain employs TRBV28 and TRBJ2-3; D is ambiguous. Germline CDR1 reads MDHEN; CDR2 reads SYDVKM. V lost 5 bases and J lost 0, with 9 bases in between. This CDR3 region has 14 residues. CDR3 nucleotides: TGTGCCAGCAGTCCAACCTATAGCACAGATACGCAGTATTTT. It yields the protein CASSPTYSTDTQYF.

This clone counts as medium-sized. The chain recombines TRBV30 with TRBJ1-2; tentative D call: TRBD1 (5 bases). V was trimmed by 5 bases and J by 2 bases, leaving 15 bases between them. The CDR3 totals 14 residues. Germline V gene sequence: CDR1 GTSNPN, CDR2 SVGIG (reference sequence). The CDR3 sequence: CAWVGAGDNYGYTF. CDR3 nucleotide sequence: TGTGCCTGGGTAGGGGCAGGCGACAACTATGGCTACACCTTC.

The rearrangement joins TRBV29-1 to TRBJ2-1; 14 bases align to TRBD2. The junction had 6 bases not matched to a gene; V was cut back by 8 bases and J by 6 bases. The length of the CDR3 is 14 residues. Germline V gene lookup returns CDR1 SQVTM and CDR2 ANQGSEA. CDR3: CSSLGLAGANEQFF. The CDR3 coding sequence is TGCAGCTCCCTGGGACTAGCGGGGGCCAATGAGCAGTTCTTC.

This rearrangement joins TRBV6-4 to TRBJ1-3; weak D call: TRBD1 (6 bases). The CDR3 spans 16 residues. CDR1 and CDR2 from the germline V gene are MRHNA and SNTAGT. Trimming pared 0 bases from V and 3 bases from J, leaving 12 bases between. The CDR3 nucleotides are TGTGCCAGCAGTGACTCGACAGGCTTTCTTGGAAACACCATATATTTT. The encoded protein is CASSDSTGFLGNTIYF.

This clone was seen more than once but under ten times. J is TRBJ1-1 and V is TRBV5-1, with D hard to call. V was trimmed by 1 base and J by 7 bases, leaving 14 bases between them. The CDR3 consists of 14 residues. Germline V gene data show CDR1 as SGHRS and CDR2 as YFSETQ. The CDR3, as DNA: TGCGCCAGCAGCTTGATGAGGGTAGGAATTGAAGCTTTCTTT. The encoded protein is CASSLMRVGIEAFF.